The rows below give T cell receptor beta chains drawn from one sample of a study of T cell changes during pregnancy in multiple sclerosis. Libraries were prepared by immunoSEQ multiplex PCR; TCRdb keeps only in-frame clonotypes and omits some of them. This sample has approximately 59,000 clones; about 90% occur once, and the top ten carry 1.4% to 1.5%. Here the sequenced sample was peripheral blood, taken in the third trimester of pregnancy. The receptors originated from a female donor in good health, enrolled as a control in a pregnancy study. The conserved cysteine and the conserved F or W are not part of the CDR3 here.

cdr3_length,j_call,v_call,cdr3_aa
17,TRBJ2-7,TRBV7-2,ASSLNLPLAGAPFYEQY
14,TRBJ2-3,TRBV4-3,ASSQDVAGGTDTQY
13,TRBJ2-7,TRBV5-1,ASSFRTGGGYEQY
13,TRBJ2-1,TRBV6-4,ASSPGTGIHNEQF
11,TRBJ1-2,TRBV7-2,ASSSWVADGYT
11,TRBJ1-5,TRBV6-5,ASSYSQGRTQH
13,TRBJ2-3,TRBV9,ASSGTLGVTDTQY
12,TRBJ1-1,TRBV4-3,ASSQNRGFTEAF
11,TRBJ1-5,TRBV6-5,ASSYSRETPQH
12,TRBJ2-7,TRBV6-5,ASSFSGVPYEQY
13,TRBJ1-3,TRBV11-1,ASSAQWTGGNTIY
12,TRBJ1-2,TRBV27,ASTSRTGGFGYT
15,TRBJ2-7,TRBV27,ASSTVRQPTKAYEQY
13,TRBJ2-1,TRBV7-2,ASSFSPGSYNEQF
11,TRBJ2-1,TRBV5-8,ASSLERSGLKF
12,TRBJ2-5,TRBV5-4,ASSSRDREETQY
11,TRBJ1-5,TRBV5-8,ASSRDRNQPQH
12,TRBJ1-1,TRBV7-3,ASSLKSRGTEAF
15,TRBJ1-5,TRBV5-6,ASSFGGPGGSNQPQH
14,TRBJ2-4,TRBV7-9,ASSLSLIATKNIQY
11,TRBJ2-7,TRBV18,ASSRPGGGEQY
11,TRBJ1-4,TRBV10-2,ASMVRRNEKLF
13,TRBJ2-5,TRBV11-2,ASSSSGGASVTQY
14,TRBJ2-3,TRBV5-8,AGSFGKGFSTDTQY
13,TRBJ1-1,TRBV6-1,ASSPWGQGGTEAF
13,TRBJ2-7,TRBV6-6,ASSYERGAPYEQY
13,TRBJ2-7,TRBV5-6,ASSLRGQGSHEQY
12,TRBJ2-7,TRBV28,ASRGQGGSYEQY
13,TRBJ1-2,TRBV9,ASSGPPGQGRGYT
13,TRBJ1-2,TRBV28,ASSDSEAGRYGYT
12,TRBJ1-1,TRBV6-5,ASSYTGVNTEAF
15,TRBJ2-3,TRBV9,ASSVRRGSVGTDTQY
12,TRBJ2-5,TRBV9,ASSVATTQETQY
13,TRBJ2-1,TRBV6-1,ASRNDRIPYNEQF
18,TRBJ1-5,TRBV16,ASSQSSPDSALYSNQPQH
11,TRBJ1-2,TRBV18,ASSPGQGEGYT
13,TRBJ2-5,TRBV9,ASSVERGVQGTQY
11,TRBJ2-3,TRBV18,ASSELRTDTQY
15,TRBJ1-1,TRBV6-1,ASSEVVAGGRNTEAF
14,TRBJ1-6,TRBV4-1,ASSHEEGQGSSPLH
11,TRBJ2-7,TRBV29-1,SAWGRSTDEQY
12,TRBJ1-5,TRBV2,ASSPTGSNQPQH
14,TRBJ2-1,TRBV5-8,ASSFKEGQGIHEQF
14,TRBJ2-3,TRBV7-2,ASSSSAGGRTDTQY
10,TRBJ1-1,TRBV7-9,ASSLAWSEAF
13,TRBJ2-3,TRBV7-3,ASSFSGGAVDTQY
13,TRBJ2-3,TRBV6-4,ASSDSGGGTDTQY
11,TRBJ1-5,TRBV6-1,ASSAKPQAFQH